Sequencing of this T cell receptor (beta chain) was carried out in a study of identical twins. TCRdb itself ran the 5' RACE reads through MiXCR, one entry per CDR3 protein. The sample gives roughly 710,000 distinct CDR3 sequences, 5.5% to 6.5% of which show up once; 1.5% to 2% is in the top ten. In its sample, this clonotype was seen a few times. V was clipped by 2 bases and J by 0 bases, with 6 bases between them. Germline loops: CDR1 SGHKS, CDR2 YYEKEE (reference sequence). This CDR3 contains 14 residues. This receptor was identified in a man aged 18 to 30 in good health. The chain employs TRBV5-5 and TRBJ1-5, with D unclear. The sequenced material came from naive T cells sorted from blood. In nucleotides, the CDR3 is TGTGCCAGCAGCTTCCGGGGTAGCAATCAGCCCCAGCATTTT. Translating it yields CASSFRGSNQPQHF. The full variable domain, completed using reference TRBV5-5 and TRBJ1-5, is DAGVTQSPTHLIKTRGQQVTLRCSPISGHKSVSWYQQVLGQGPQFIFQYYEKEERGRGNFPDRFSARQFPNYSSELNVNALLLGDSALYLCASSFRGSNQPQHFGDGTRLSIL.